A single sample gave rise to the 15 T cell receptor beta chains below, sequenced in a study of Ad26.COV2.S vaccination and SARS-CoV-2 variants. Libraries were prepared by immunoSEQ multiplex PCR; TCRdb keeps only in-frame clonotypes and omits some of them. The sample lists over 110,000 clones, 80% to 90% occurring once. The material sequenced was peripheral blood, taken after recovery from COVID-19. Receptors originate from a human donor who had recovered from COVID-19.

This chain uses TRBV2 with TRBJ1-5; D possibly corresponds to TRBD1 (5 bases). V gave up 6 bases and J gave up 3 bases, with 18 bases separating them. Germline lookup yields CDR1 SNHLY and CDR2 FYNNEI. CDR3 size: 16 residues. CDR3 residues: CASSPITGNANQPQHF. The CDR3 bases are TGTGCCAGCAGCCCAATTACAGGCAACGCCAATCAGCCCCAGCATTTT.

CDR3 nucleotides: TGTGCCAGCAGCTTGCCCAGGGGGAACACCGGGGAGCTGTTTTTT. It translates to CASSLPRGNTGELFF. The gene calls are TRBV5-4 and TRBJ2-2; D perhaps matches TRBD1 (6 bases). V lost 1 base and J lost 1, with 8 bases in between. This CDR3 is built from 15 residues. In germline, CDR1 is SGHNT, CDR2 YYREEE (reference sequence).

This chain connects TRBV2 to TRBJ1-2, with TRBD1 matching over 7 bases. V lost 6 bases to trimming and J lost 4 bases; unmatched junction nucleotides: 8. Germline CDR1 reads SNHLY; CDR2 reads FYNNEI. This CDR3 has 14 amino acids. Here the CDR3 DNA reads TGTGCCAGCAGAAGGGCCGGGACAGTCTATGGCTACACCTTC. The encoded protein is CASRRAGTVYGYTF. Drawing the rest from reference TRBV2 and TRBJ1-2, the complete variable domain is EPEVTQTPSHQVTQMGQEVILRCVPISNHLYFYWYRQILGQKVEFLVSFYNNEISEKSEIFDDQFSVERPDGSNFTLKIRSTKLEDSAMYFCASRRAGTVYGYTFGSGTRLTVV.

The genes are TRBV3-1 (or the pseudogene TRBV3-2) and TRBJ1-1; D uncertain. This CDR3 comprises 15 residues. Germline CDR1 is LGHDT and CDR2 is YNNKEL (reference sequence). With 0 bases removed from V and 10 bases from J, the gap between germline ends came to 18 bases. The CDR3 spells CASSQDALGGRRAFF. The DNA for the CDR3 is TGTGCCAGCAGCCAAGATGCATTAGGAGGGAGGAGAGCTTTCTTT.

This chain connects TRBV7-2 to TRBJ2-3; the D gene is possibly TRBD1 (5 bases). The CDR3 has 15 amino acids. Germline loops: CDR1 SGHTA, CDR2 FQGNSA. Trimming took 5 bases from V and 0 from J, leaving 12 bases between them. The CDR3 nucleotides are TGTGCCAGCAGCCTTAGGAGACAGAGCACAGATACGCAGTATTTT. This gives the protein CASSLRRQSTDTQYF.

CDR3 in DNA: TGTGCCACCCGGGGGAGGGGAAAGAGCACAGATACGCAGTATTTT. It translates to CATRGRGKSTDTQYF. The rearrangement uses TRBV5-6 and TRBJ2-3; 7 nucleotides align to TRBD2. Unmatched junction bases numbered 10, after V lost 9 bases and J lost 0 bases. From germline, CDR1 is SGHDT and CDR2 YYEEEE. The CDR3 consists of 15 residues.

The rearrangement uses TRBV4-3 and TRBJ2-1, with 8 bases that match TRBD2. V lost 3 bases to trimming and J lost 0 bases; unmatched junction nucleotides: 10. Germline CDR1 is LGHNA and CDR2 is YSLEER. The CDR3 is 18 amino acids. The CDR3 coding sequence is TGCGCCAGCAGCCACTTAGACTTCCGGGGGGGCTCCTACAATGAGCAGTTCTTC. Amino acid sequence: CASSHLDFRGGSYNEQFF.

At least ten counts were recorded for this clone. This chain links TRBV29-1 with TRBJ1-1, with TRBD1 matching over 7 bases. The ends lost 7 bases at V and 5 bases at J; junction bases unmatched: 7. This CDR3 is 12 amino acids long. Germline V gene lookup returns CDR1 SQVTM and CDR2 ANQGSEA. CDR3 protein: CSANRGTTEAFF. DNA for the CDR3: TGCAGCGCGAACAGGGGAACGACTGAAGCTTTCTTT.

The chain joins TRBV2 to TRBJ2-7; D assignment may be TRBD1 or TRBD2 (6 bases each). The germline V gene encodes CDR1 SNHLY and CDR2 FYNNEI. V was cut by 4 bases and J by 2 bases, with 15 bases left in between. CDR3 length: 15 residues. CDR3 region: CASSVAEGGAYEQYF. Written as DNA, the CDR3 is TGTGCCAGCAGTGTTGCCGAGGGGGGAGCCTACGAGCAGTACTTC.

The chain joins TRBV11-3 to TRBJ2-1; possible D gene TRBD1, 5 bases. Germline lookup yields CDR1 SGHNT and CDR2 YENEEA. There are 14 residues in the CDR3. Trimming shortened V by 1 base and J by 10 bases, and 14 bases separated the two germline ends. The CDR3 sequence is CASSLGPGKSEQFF. CDR3 DNA sequence: TGTGCCAGCAGCTTAGGACCAGGGAAGTCCGAGCAGTTCTTC.

This clone has just a few counts. The V gene is TRBV6-2 or TRBV6-3, the J gene TRBJ1-1; D gene ambiguous. V lost 2 bases and J 6 bases, leaving 22 bases between the germline ends. CDR3 length: 17 amino acids. Germline V CDR1 and CDR2: MNHEY, SVGEGT. This CDR3 is CASSYSESSTPVAEAFF. DNA of the CDR3: TGTGCCAGCAGTTACAGTGAATCGAGTACCCCCGTGGCTGAAGCTTTCTTT.

CDR3 loop: CASSSTSTDTQYF. For the CDR3, the DNA is TGTGCCAGCAGTTCGACTAGCACAGATACGCAGTATTTT. The V and J genes are TRBV28 and TRBJ2-3; D is unclear. The CDR3 runs to 13 residues. Trimming left V 4 bases short and J 0 bases short, with 5 bases between. CDR1 is MDHEN and CDR2 is SYDVKM in the germline V gene.

The genes are TRBV5-1 and TRBJ2-7; 10 bases map to TRBD1. There are 14 residues in the CDR3. V lost 5 bases to trimming and J lost 5 bases; unmatched junction nucleotides: 7. Per the germline V gene, CDR1 is SGHRS and CDR2 is YFSETQ. In DNA form, the CDR3 reads TGCGCCAGCAGTAAAGGACAGGGGGGCGACGAGCAGTACTTC. This gives the protein CASSKGQGGDEQYF.

The CDR3 reads CASSHSGGSVVVPQYF. CDR3 sequence (DNA): TGTGCCAGCAGCCACAGCGGGGGATCGGTAGTAGTCCCCCAGTACTTC. J is TRBJ2-5 and V is TRBV3-1 (or the pseudogene TRBV3-2); 8 bases line up with TRBD2. The V gene end was trimmed by 3 bases and the J gene end by 9 bases; junction bases not matched to a gene: 15. CDR1 is LGHDT and CDR2 is YNNKEL in the germline V gene (reference sequence). This CDR3 spans 16 amino acids.

The chain joins TRBV19 to TRBJ2-1, with a tentative D call TRBD2 (6 bases). V was cut by 7 bases and J by 8 bases, with 12 bases left in between. CDR1 LNHDA and CDR2 SQIVND come from the germline V gene (reference sequence). The CDR3 has 12 amino acids. CDR3: CASNLSGDEQFF. The CDR3 coding sequence is TGTGCCAGTAATCTCTCGGGGGATGAGCAGTTCTTC.